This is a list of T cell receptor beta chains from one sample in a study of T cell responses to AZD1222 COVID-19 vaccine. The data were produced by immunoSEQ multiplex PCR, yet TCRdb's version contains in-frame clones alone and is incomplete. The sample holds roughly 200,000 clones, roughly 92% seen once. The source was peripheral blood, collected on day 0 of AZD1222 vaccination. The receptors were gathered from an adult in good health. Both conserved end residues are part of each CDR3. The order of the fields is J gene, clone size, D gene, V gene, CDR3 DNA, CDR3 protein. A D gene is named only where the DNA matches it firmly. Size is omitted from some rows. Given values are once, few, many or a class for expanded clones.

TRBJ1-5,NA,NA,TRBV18,TGTGCCAGCTCACCATCAGGACCAAGGAAGGAGGATCAGCCCCAGCATTTT,CASSPSGPRKEDQPQHF
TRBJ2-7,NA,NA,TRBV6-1,TGTGCCAGCAGTGAAGGACCCCCCGGGGGCGGCTACGAGCAGTACTTC,CASSEGPPGGGYEQYF
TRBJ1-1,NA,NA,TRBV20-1,TGCAGTGCTAAAGACACTGAAGCTTTCTTT,CSAKDTEAFF
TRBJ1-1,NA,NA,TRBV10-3,TGTGCCATCAAGGGAGGGGAGACTGAAGCTTTCTTT,CAIKGGETEAFF
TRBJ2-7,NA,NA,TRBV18,TGTGCCAGCTCATCTACCGCGGGCGGCGACGAGCAGTACTTC,CASSSTAGGDEQYF
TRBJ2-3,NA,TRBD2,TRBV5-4,TGTGCCAGCAGAAAAGCGGGGGCGAACACAGATACGCAGTATTTT,CASRKAGANTDTQYF
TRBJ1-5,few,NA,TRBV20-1,TGCAGTGCTAGTAATAACAGGGAACGTCAGCCCCAGCATTTT,CSASNNRERQPQHF
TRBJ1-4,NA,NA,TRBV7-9,TGTGCCAGCAGCTTTGCCCTTGTCGGCGAAAAACTGTTTTTT,CASSFALVGEKLFF
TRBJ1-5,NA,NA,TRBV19,TGTGCCAGTAGTGATCGCAATCAGCCCCAGCATTTT,CASSDRNQPQHF
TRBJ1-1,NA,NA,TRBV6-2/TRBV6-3,TGTGCCAGCAGTCACCCGGGGGCGAAGAACACTGAAGCTTTCTTT,CASSHPGAKNTEAFF
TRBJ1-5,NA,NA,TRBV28,TGTGCCAGCAGTTTAGGCAGGGGATGGAATCAGCCCCAGCATTTT,CASSLGRGWNQPQHF
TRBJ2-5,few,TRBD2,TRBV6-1,TGTGCCAGCAGTGAATCTAGCGGGGGGGCCTGGGAGACCCAGTACTTC,CASSESSGGAWETQYF
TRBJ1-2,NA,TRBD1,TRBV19,TGTGCCAGTAGTCCGAACCTCGGACAGGGGGTAAACTATGGCTACACCTTC,CASSPNLGQGVNYGYTF
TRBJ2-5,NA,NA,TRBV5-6,TGTGCCAGCAGCTTAGTTGGGGGGGCAGAGACCCAGTACTTC,CASSLVGGAETQYF
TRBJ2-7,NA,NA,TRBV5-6,TGTGCCAGCAGCGGCCGGACAGAGGGCTCCTACGAGCAGTACTTC,CASSGRTEGSYEQYF
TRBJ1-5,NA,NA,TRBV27,TGTGCCAGCAGTTTAAGACCTGTTTCCCTAAATAGCAATCAGCCCCAGCATTTT,CASSLRPVSLNSNQPQHF
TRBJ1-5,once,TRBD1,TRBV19,TGTGCCAGTAGCAACCCAAGACAGGGCGGCAATCAGCCCCAGCATTTT,CASSNPRQGGNQPQHF
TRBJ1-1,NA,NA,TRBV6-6,TGTGCCAGCAGTTCTGGGAACACTGAAGCTTTCTTT,CASSSGNTEAFF
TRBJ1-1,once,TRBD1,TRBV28,TGTGCCAGTAAGGGTGGACAGGGGTACACTGAAGCTTTCTTT,CASKGGQGYTEAFF
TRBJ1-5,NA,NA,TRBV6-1,TGTGCCAGCAGTGAAAGGATCCGTCAGCCCCAGCATTTT,CASSERIRQPQHF
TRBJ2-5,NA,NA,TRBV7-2,TGTGCCAGCAGCCCACCTACAGGGGCGGGGGAGACCCAGTACTTC,CASSPPTGAGETQYF
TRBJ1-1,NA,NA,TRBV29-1,TGCGGACAGTCAGGCACTGAAGCTTTCTTT,CGQSGTEAFF
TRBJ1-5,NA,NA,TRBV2,TGTGCCAGCAGTGTGCAGGCCACGGAGAATCAGCCCCAGCATTTT,CASSVQATENQPQHF
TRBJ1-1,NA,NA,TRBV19,TGTGCCAGTAAGTTTGGGGGAGCGGAGCTATGGGGCACTGAAGCTTTCTTT,CASKFGGAELWGTEAFF
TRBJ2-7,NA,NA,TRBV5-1,TGCGCCAGCAGCTTGGAAAGGACGCATATATACGAGCAGTACTTC,CASSLERTHIYEQYF
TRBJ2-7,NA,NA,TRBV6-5,TGTGCCAGCAGACCCTCTCTAAACTCCTACGAGCAGTACTTC,CASRPSLNSYEQYF
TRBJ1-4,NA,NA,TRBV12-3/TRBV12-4,TGTGCCAGCAGTTTAGTGGGTAATGAAAAACTGTTTTTT,CASSLVGNEKLFF
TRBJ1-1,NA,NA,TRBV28,TGTGCCAGCAGAACCTCGTGGGGGGGCCTCCTCGTCACTGAAGCTTTCTTT,CASRTSWGGLLVTEAFF
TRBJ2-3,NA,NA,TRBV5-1,TGCGCCAGCAGCTTGGGGTCGAGGGGGCAGTATTTT,CASSLGSRGQYF